The clone carrying this TCR beta chain showed up just a few times. After removal of 4 bases from V and 0 bases from J, the junction contained 11 bases not matched to a gene. The V gene's germline CDR1 is SGHAT and CDR2 FQDESV (reference sequence). The CDR3 runs 19 residues. The sample is drawn from a study of CD8 T cells in ankylosing spondylitis. TCRdb redid the calling of the 5' RACE reads with MiXCR, one entry per CDR3 protein. The data hold approximately 150,000 distinct CDR3 sequences, with 8.5% to 10% observed a single time. Sequencing used blood, either unsorted or a sorted T cell fraction (not recorded which). The chain combines TRBV11-1 with TRBJ2-3; 12 bases fit TRBD2. This clonotype was obtained from a female donor with ankylosing spondylitis or in good health (not recorded which). CDR3: CASSWTARTSGTSTDTQYF. As DNA, the CDR3 is TGTGCCAGCAGCTGGACAGCCCGGACTAGCGGGACTAGCACAGATACGCAGTATTTT.